Detailed here is one TCR beta chain. Its antigen remains unidentified. Within one base of it there is no much larger clone, and no base qualities were kept. The CDR3 regions of human TCRbeta chains were analyzed by immunosequencing. In the authors' own workflow: TCRs in the repertoires were compared against a reference library of SARS-CoV-2-specific TCRs that had been generated with the MIRA antigen-specificity platform. Breadth was defined as the fraction of unique TCRs that were SARS-CoV-2-associated, and depth was defined as the fraction of total T cells that were SARS-CoV-2-associated. Using the MIRA data, each spike-specific TCR was assigned both to the spike region to which the TCR was reactive and to a CD4 or CD8 class. Log10-transformed breadth and depth values were compared by one-way ANOVA with Sidak's multiple comparisons tests. As stored in TCRdb, this immuneACCESS dataset retains in-frame rearrangements with V and J assigned. A fraction of the clones does not appear; measured against another copy, unresolved V genes explain less than half of the discrepancy, and the remainder lacks a known reason. V, J and clone size are taken as reported in that table, and D and trimming were inferred from the DNA itself. Present in this sample are some 130,000 clones, around 90% of which were seen just once. The ten largest clones take up 2% to 3% of the sample.

These data belong to a study of T cell responses to AZD1222 COVID-19 vaccine (dated by TCRdb to the early 2020s). Broadly, across the study: TCR sequencing covered 230 to 250 trial participants: 207 given two doses of AZD1222 and 26 given two doses of MenACWY control vaccine. Trial participants were enrolled into age subgroups of 18-55, 56-69 and 70-plus years, which contained about 150, 28 and 57 TCR-sequenced participants, respectively. The full study reports these points: Participants were mostly white British, with more females than males. The authors suggested clonal diversity may have been underestimated. Nearly half of unique spike-specific TCRs reportedly recognized epitopes outside regions mutated in the B.1.351 and B.1.1.7 variants. Spike-specific TCR breadth and depth rose significantly after two AZD1222 doses compared with day 0 and with MenACWY recipients. No day 14 peak-response samples were available, so repertoires were characterized only after the peak T cell response. Conclusions about previously exposed vaccinees are limited, since just 6 or 7 AZD1222 recipients were seropositive for SARS-CoV-2 at baseline. In the small 56-69-year group, the increase in depth fell short of significance, most likely because of low power. The vaccine-associated CD4 TCRs covered the entire spike protein, and the dominant responses fell in regions 160-218 and 743-854.

Interpreted using the paper, the time point label stands for: about 28 days (+/-7) after the second vaccine dose. AZD1222 recipients given second doses at about 4 weeks or at about 12 weeks were pooled, since spike-specific TCR depth and breadth were not found to differ between the two schedules. Vaccinee samples came from UK trials COV001 and COV002, including a single-blind randomized controlled phase 2/3 trial of AZD1222 (ChAdOx1 nCoV-19) in healthy adults. For TCRbeta chain sequencing, PBMC samples were collected from trial participants at day 0 and at day 28 after the second dose. This clonotype originated in an adult who received the AZD1222 COVID-19 vaccine. The specimen comprised peripheral blood, sampled 28 days after the second AZD1222 dose.

The CDR3 region has the sequence CASSQGTISSSYEQYF. The DNA sequence is given as TGCGCCAGCAGCCAAGGGACAATATCGAGCTCCTACGAGCAGTACTTC. The chain was built from TRBV4-1 and TRBJ2-7; a weak D assignment points to TRBD1 (5 bases agree). A distance of 13 bases separates the germline ends of V and J, which lose 1 base and 0 bases respectively. The CDR3 holds 16 amino acids from the cysteine to the phenylalanine. Only the CDR3 portion is preserved as DNA: 48 bases, with reading frame beginning at the first base. From the germline V gene, CDR1 is MGHRA and CDR2 is YSYEKL.